Included here is one T cell receptor beta chain sequence, with context. Its specificity is not known. Individually, cDNA molecules had unique molecular identifiers attached to them. TCRdb re-called the 5' RACE reads with MiXCR, one entry per CDR3 protein. The sample includes 60,000 to 75,000 distinct CDR3 sequences, approximately 10% of them seen just once. The data were obtained in a study of early T cells in non-severe SARS-CoV-2 infection. Study context: The input, bulk RNA from unsorted whole blood, was sequenced, and chains were unpaired.

The study's findings and limits: Matches to VDJdb favored anti-spike CD8 responses and missed private and CD4 specificities.

Input material: whole blood. The source is an adult who was a healthcare worker with PCR-confirmed SARS-CoV-2 infection or an uninfected control (not recorded which).

CDR3 sequence: CASSRSRTGADYGYTF. In DNA, the CDR3 is TGTGCCAGCAGCCGCTCTCGGACAGGGGCGGACTATGGCTACACCTTC. J is TRBJ1-2 and V is TRBV6-5, with 9 nucleotides matching TRBD1. The CDR3 length is 16 residues. Germline values: CDR1 MNHEY, CDR2 SVGAGI. V was pared by 6 bases and J by 3 bases, with 11 bases of the junction left unmatched.